The 15 T cell receptor beta chains below all came from one sample that was sequenced in a study of tumor and adjacent non-tumor tissue in lung cancer. This sample's RNA came from whole unsorted tissue. The library came from three nested PCR rounds adapted from ARM-PCR protocols. TCRdb called the multiplex PCR reads again in MiXCR, with one record for every CDR3 protein. The repertoire includes approximately 79,000 distinct CDR3 sequences, 72% of them detected once, and approximately 10% sits in the top ten. The sequenced material came from lung tumor tissue. The receptor set was obtained from a woman between 40 and 55 years old with non-small cell lung cancer.

Details on this clonotype: The CDR3 does not close with the conserved phenylalanine or tryptophan, likely indicating a read error. Because the CDR3's place on the DNA is in doubt, the DNA is left out and the CDR3 is given as listed by TCRdb. V is TRBV11-2 and J is TRBJ2-7; the DNA was not used to check the table's D call, TRBD1. Germline CDR1 SGHAT, CDR2 FQNNGV. Counting both end residues, the CDR3 totals 12 amino acids. The CDR3 sequence is CANSLEGVRRYS.

The V gene is TRBV6-5, the J gene TRBJ2-1; D remains unclear. Per the germline V gene, CDR1 is MNHEY and CDR2 is SVGAGI. V lost 3 bases, J lost 7 bases, and 16 bases lay in between. The CDR3 runs 15 residues. The DNA of the CDR3 is TGTGCCAGCAGTTATACCCAATATGCGAGTAATGAGCAGTTCTTC. Encoded protein: CASSYTQYASNEQFF.

The CDR3 sequence: CASNLELQGVYTEAFF. DNA of the CDR3: TGTGCCAGTAACTTAGAATTACAGGGAGTCTACACTGAAGCTTTCTTT. This chain joins TRBV11-2 and TRBJ1-1; D might be TRBD1 (6 bases). Germline values: CDR1 SGHAT, CDR2 FQNNGV. The CDR3 length is 16 residues. V was trimmed by 9 bases and J by 3 bases, leaving 23 bases between them.

As concerns this clonotype: The junction and the germline gene differ at one end; a read error may be behind it. This rearrangement joins TRBV11-2 to TRBJ2-1; 11 bases are shared with TRBD2. CDR1 is SGHAT and CDR2 is FQNNGV in the germline V gene. The CDR3 runs to 18 residues. CDR3 coding DNA: TGTGCTTGCAGCTCGCGCATCGTAACTAGCGGGGGACTAAGGGAGCAGCTCTTC. Its protein product is CACSSRIVTSGGLREQLF.

A word on this clonotype: Given the absence of the conserved phenylalanine or tryptophan at the CDR3 end, a read error is likely. The J gene is TRBJ2-5, the V gene TRBV11-2; the match to TRBD1 covers 7 bases. CDR3 length equals 14 residues. The germline V gene has CDR1 SGHAT and CDR2 FQNNGV. This CDR3 is CVSSPWTGQETQYL. Here the CDR3 DNA reads TGTGTCAGCAGCCCTTGGACAGGCCAAGAGACCCAGTACTTA.

A note on this clonotype: Compared with germline, one end of the junction differs, possibly owing to a read error. The chain couples TRBV12-3 or TRBV12-4 to TRBJ2-6; maybe TRBD1 (5 bases). The length of the CDR3 is 15 residues. CDR3 loop: CASSFSLSGANALAF. The CDR3 DNA is TGTGCCAGCAGTTTCAGTCTCTCTGGGGCCAATGCCCTGGCTTTC.

On this clonotype itself: A read error may produce the germline difference seen at one junction end. V gene TRBV28 combines with J gene TRBJ2-7; 7 bases fit TRBD1. The V gene's germline CDR1 is MDHEN and CDR2 SYDVKM. CDR3 length equals 15 residues. CDR3 bases: TGTGGCAGCAGTTTATCCCGACAGGGCGACAACGAGCAGTACTTC. This codes for CGSSLSRQGDNEQYF.

Comment on this clonotype: At one end, the junction sequence differs from germline, possibly due to a read error. The V and J genes are TRBV11-3 and TRBJ2-3, with a tentative D call TRBD2 (6 bases). The CDR3 sequence is 15 residues long. Germline V lookup: CDR1 SGHNT, CDR2 YENEEA. CDR3 loop: CPSSKAGESTDTQYF. The CDR3 DNA reads TGTCCCAGCAGCAAAGCGGGCGAGAGCACGGATACGCAGTATTTT.

A remark on this clonotype: A clone one base away is much larger, so this may be a read error. This chain uses TRBV7-9 with TRBJ2-5; 8 bases match TRBD2. This CDR3 contains 16 residues. V gave up 0 bases and J gave up 4 bases; unmatched junction bases: 7. CDR1 is SEHNR, CDR2 FQNEAQ, per germline (reference sequence). The CDR3 DNA sequence: TGTGCCAGCAGCTTAGCGCAAGGACTAGCAATAGAGACCCAGTACTTC. Protein sequence: CASSLAQGLAIETQYF.

As concerns this clonotype: One end of the junction fails to match germline, which may point to a read error. The gene calls are TRBV20-1 and TRBJ1-5; D possibly corresponds to TRBD1 (6 bases). The germline CDR1 and CDR2 sequences are DFQATT and SNEGSKA (reference sequence). This CDR3 spans 14 amino acids. CDR3 sequence (DNA): TGCAGTGCTACCATGACGGGGGCCAATCAGTCCCAGCATTTT. Translated, it gives CSATMTGANQSQHF.

To note about this clonotype: The junction and the germline gene differ at one end; a read error may be behind it. The V call is TRBV29-1, the J call TRBJ1-2, with TRBD1 as a possible D gene (5 bases). The CDR3 spans 16 residues. Germline values: CDR1 SQVTM, CDR2 ANQGSEA. The CDR3 DNA reads TGCACCGTTCCTGGTGCCCTTACACAGGATACGTATGACTACACCTTC. Encoded protein: CTVPGALTQDTYDYTF.

Note on this clonotype: Compared with germline, one end of the junction differs, possibly owing to a read error. Here the CDR3 DNA reads TGTAGTGCCAAGAGGGACAGTTACTTCTACGAGCAGTACTTC. Translation gives CSAKRDSYFYEQYF. The V gene is TRBV20-1, the J gene TRBJ2-7; 7 bases match TRBD1. In germline, CDR1 is DFQATT, CDR2 SNEGSKA (reference sequence). The CDR3 sequence is 14 residues long.

This clonotype came up many times. The V gene is TRBV29-1, the J gene TRBJ2-7; TRBD1 matches at 11 bases. CDR3 size: 12 residues. Germline lookup yields CDR1 SQVTM and CDR2 ANQGSEA. V lost 6 bases to trimming and J lost 5 bases; unmatched junction nucleotides: 3. The CDR3 coding sequence is TGCAGCGTGGACAGGGGGCGCAACGAGCAGTACTTC. Amino acid sequence: CSVDRGRNEQYF.

Comment on this clonotype: In this CDR3 the conserved last residue, phenylalanine or tryptophan, is missing, so a read error is likely. The V call is TRBV6-5, the J call TRBJ2-1; D gene ambiguous. Per germline, CDR1 MNHEY and CDR2 SVGAGI. The CDR3 sequence is 12 residues long. DNA of the CDR3: TGTGTCAGCAGTACCGCGTACAACGAGCAGTTCTTA. Amino acids: CVSSTAYNEQFL.

In its sample, this clonotype was seen once. One end of the junction varies from germline; a read error may be responsible. The genes are TRBV30 and TRBJ2-2, with a weak D call TRBD2 (5 bases). The CDR3 has 13 amino acids. Germline V gene data show CDR1 as GTSNPN and CDR2 as SVGIG (reference sequence). The DNA of the CDR3 is TGTGCCTGGAGAGTCTCAGACACCGGGGAGCTGTCTTTT. It translates to CAWRVSDTGELSF.